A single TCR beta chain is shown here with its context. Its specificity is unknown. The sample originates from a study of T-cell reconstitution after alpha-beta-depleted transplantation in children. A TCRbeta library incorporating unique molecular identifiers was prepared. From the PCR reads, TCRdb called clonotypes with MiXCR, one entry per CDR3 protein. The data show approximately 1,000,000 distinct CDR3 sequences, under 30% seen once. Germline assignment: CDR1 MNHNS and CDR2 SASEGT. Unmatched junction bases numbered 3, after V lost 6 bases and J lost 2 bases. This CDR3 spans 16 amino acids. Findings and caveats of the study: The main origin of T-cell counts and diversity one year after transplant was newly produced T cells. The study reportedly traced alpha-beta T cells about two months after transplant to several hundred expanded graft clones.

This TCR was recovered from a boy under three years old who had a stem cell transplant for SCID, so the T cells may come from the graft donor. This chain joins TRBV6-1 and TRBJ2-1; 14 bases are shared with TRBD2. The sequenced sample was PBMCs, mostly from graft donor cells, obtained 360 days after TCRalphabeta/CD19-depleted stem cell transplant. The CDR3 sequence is CASRMGLAGAYNEQFF. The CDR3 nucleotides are TGTGCCAGCAGAATGGGACTAGCGGGGGCCTACAATGAGCAGTTCTTC.